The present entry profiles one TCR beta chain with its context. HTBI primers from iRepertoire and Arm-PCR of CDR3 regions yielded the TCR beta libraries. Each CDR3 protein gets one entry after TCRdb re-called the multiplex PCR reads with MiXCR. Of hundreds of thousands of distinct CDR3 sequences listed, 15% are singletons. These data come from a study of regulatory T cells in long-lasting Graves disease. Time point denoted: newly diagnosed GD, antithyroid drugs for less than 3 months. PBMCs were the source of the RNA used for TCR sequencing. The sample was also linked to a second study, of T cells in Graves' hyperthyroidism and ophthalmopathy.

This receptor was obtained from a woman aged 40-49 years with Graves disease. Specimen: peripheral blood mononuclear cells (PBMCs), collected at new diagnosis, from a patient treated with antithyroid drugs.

DNA for the CDR3: TGTGCCATCAGAAAGACTAGCGGGAGTTCTCCCGGGGAGCTGTTTTTT. This gives the protein CAIRKTSGSSPGELFF. The rearrangement joins TRBV10-3 to TRBJ2-2; 12 bases map to TRBD2. Germline values: CDR1 ENHRY, CDR2 SYGVKD. This CDR3 has 16 amino acids. After removal of 6 bases from V and 6 bases from J, the junction contained 8 bases not matched to a gene.